Given below is one TCR beta chain in context. Sequenced by immunoSEQ multiplex PCR; TCRdb stores in-frame clones only, minus some. Altogether 60,000 to 90,000 clones are present, around 97% being singletons, with the ten largest covering approximately 0.21%. These data originate in a study of technical replicates of blood from a few donors. Germline V gene data show CDR1 as SGHDN and CDR2 as FVKESK. The CDR3 covers 12 residues. The germline V and J ends were trimmed by 4 bases and 2 bases, with 4 bases remaining between them. This chain joins TRBV14 and TRBJ2-3; D unresolved. Sequenced: T cells isolated from PBMCs. This clonotype originated in a human donor in good health. CDR3 protein: CASSPNTDTQYF. CDR3 DNA: TGTGCCAGCAGCCCCAACACAGATACGCAGTATTTT. Combining the CDR3 with reference TRBV14 and TRBJ2-3 gives the whole variable domain EAGVTQFPSHSVIEKGQTVTLRCDPISGHDNLYWYRRVMGKEIKFLLHFVKESKQDESGMPNNRFLAERTGGTYSTLKVQPAELEDSGVYFCASSPNTDTQYFGPGTRLTVL.